Following are 13 T cell receptor beta chains from one sample sequenced in a study of shared clonotypes between healthy human individuals. Using immunoSEQ multiplex PCR, the repertoire was profiled, and TCRdb retains in-frame clones only, with some absent. The sample holds 2 million to 2.5 million clones, about 92% seen once. The source material was naive CD4+ T cells from PBMCs. Subset denoted: CD45RA+ positively selected. Receptors were obtained from a young man in good health. Some clones in this sample may be carry-over from other donors' samples.

The V call is TRBV5-1, the J call TRBJ1-2, with D perhaps TRBD1 (6 bases). This CDR3 is built from 14 residues. The V end lost 2 bases, the J end lost 2 bases, and 10 bases lay between the germline ends. CDR1 is SGHRS and CDR2 is YFSETQ in the germline V gene. The CDR3 sequence: CASSFMGTNYGYTF. In DNA form, the CDR3 reads TGCGCCAGCAGCTTTATGGGGACAAACTATGGCTACACCTTC.

The chain carries TRBV14 and TRBJ2-7, with D perhaps matching TRBD1 (5 bases). The CDR3 has 14 amino acids. Trimming shortened V by 3 bases and J by 6 bases, and 15 bases separated the two germline ends. CDR1 and CDR2 (germline): SGHDN, FVKESK. This chain's CDR3 is CASSHGAAGSEQYF. In DNA, the CDR3 is TGTGCCAGCAGCCATGGGGCCGCAGGCTCCGAGCAGTACTTC.

The rearrangement uses TRBV2 and TRBJ2-7, with 7 bases identical to TRBD2. Germline assignment: CDR1 SNHLY and CDR2 FYNNEI. The CDR3 runs to 14 residues. Trimming at V came to 3 bases and at J to 4 bases, leaving 6 bases not matched to a gene. CDR3 region: CASSDGGSRYEQYF. The CDR3, as DNA: TGTGCCAGCAGTGATGGCGGGAGTAGGTACGAGCAGTACTTC.

The chain has TRBV19 and TRBJ2-1; perhaps TRBD2 as D (6 bases). V lost 0 bases to trimming and J lost 8 bases, with 20 bases between them. Germline CDR1 LNHDA, CDR2 SQIVND (reference sequence). CDR3 size: 17 residues. The chain's CDR3 is CASSIDLGSGHGDEQFF. CDR3 nucleotide sequence: TGTGCCAGTAGTATAGATCTTGGTAGCGGACATGGCGATGAGCAGTTCTTC. Full variable domain (outside the CDR3, taken from reference TRBV19 and TRBJ2-1): DGGITQSPKYLFRKEGQNVTLSCEQNLNHDAMYWYRQDPGQGLRLIYYSQIVNDFQKGDIAEGYSVSREKKESFPLTVTSAQKNPTAFYLCASSIDLGSGHGDEQFFGPGTRLTVL.

This rearrangement joins TRBV14 to TRBJ1-4, with a weak D call TRBD1 (6 bases). This CDR3 comprises 15 residues. V lost 3 bases and J 8 bases, leaving 16 bases between the germline ends. Germline values: CDR1 SGHDN, CDR2 FVKESK. The CDR3 here is CASSQRLGTLEKLFF. The CDR3 DNA follows: TGTGCCAGCAGCCAGAGACTCGGGACATTGGAAAAACTGTTTTTT.

This rearrangement joins TRBV29-1 to TRBJ2-5, with 13 bases identical to TRBD2. Germline lookup yields CDR1 SQVTM and CDR2 ANQGSEA. The CDR3 runs to 17 residues. After removal of 3 bases from V and 5 bases from J, the junction contained 12 bases not matched to a gene. CDR3 DNA sequence: TGCAGCGTTGACCGGGGACTAGCGGGGAGACCTCGGGAGACCCAGTACTTC. Translation gives CSVDRGLAGRPRETQYF.

V is TRBV6-6 and J is TRBJ1-6; D gene unclear. The V end was cut by 2 bases, the J end by 7 bases, with 9 bases between. This CDR3 contains 14 residues. Germline V gene data show CDR1 as MNHNY and CDR2 as SVGAGI (reference sequence). CDR3 region: CASSYERGNSPLHF. The CDR3 DNA reads TGTGCCAGCAGTTACGAGAGAGGCAATTCACCCCTCCACTTT.

The V call is TRBV6-5, the J call TRBJ2-7; 8 bases fit TRBD2. V lost 5 bases, J lost 2 bases, and 5 bases stayed unmatched. CDR3 size: 14 residues. Germline-derived CDR1 and CDR2 are MNHEY and SVGAGI. The CDR3 DNA follows: TGTGCCAGCAGTGGGCTAGCGGGCGCCTACGAGCAGTACTTC. This encodes CASSGLAGAYEQYF.

V and J are TRBV7-8 and TRBJ1-5; 8 bases agree with TRBD1. The CDR3 runs to 17 residues. J lost 0 bases, V lost 1 base, and 5 bases had no gene match. CDR1 is SGHVS, CDR2 FQNEAQ, per germline. CDR3 in DNA: TGTGCCAGCAGCTTAGGGACAGGGAGGTATAGCAATCAGCCCCAGCATTTT. As protein: CASSLGTGRYSNQPQHF.

This CDR3 reads CASSPSRTGELFF. DNA of the CDR3: TGTGCCAGCAGCCCTAGTCGCACCGGGGAGCTGTTTTTT. The chain links TRBV7-3 to TRBJ2-2, with D unclear. Germline CDR1 reads SGHTA; CDR2 reads FQGTGA. V was pared by 5 bases and J by 4 bases, with 8 bases between. The CDR3 length is 13 residues.

This clone was seen just once. J is TRBJ1-2 and V is TRBV28; 12 bases are shared with TRBD1. The CDR3 consists of 19 residues. The V gene end was trimmed by 5 bases and the J gene end by 1 base; junction bases not matched to a gene: 14. Germline V gene data show CDR1 as MDHEN and CDR2 as SYDVKM. The CDR3, as DNA: TGTGCCAGCAGTCCCCACGCACTGGGACAGGGGGCTGATAACTATGGCTACACCTTC. Its translation: CASSPHALGQGADNYGYTF.

Turning to this clone: This sample includes further DNA sequences coding for the same CDR3. This CDR3 is CASSLAGGDGYTF. For the CDR3, the DNA is TGCGCCAGCAGCTTGGCAGGGGGTGATGGCTACACCTTC. The V and J genes are TRBV5-1 and TRBJ1-2, with 7 bases aligning to TRBD1. Trimming at V came to 0 bases and at J to 6 bases, leaving 2 bases not matched to a gene. Germline loops: CDR1 SGHRS, CDR2 YFSETQ. The CDR3 contains 13 residues.

This clone was observed a few times. The V gene is TRBV7-8, the J gene TRBJ1-1; 7 bases map to TRBD1. The ends lost 1 base at V and 5 bases at J; junction bases unmatched: 7. The CDR3 is 15 residues long. The germline V gene has CDR1 SGHVS and CDR2 FQNEAQ. Here the CDR3 DNA reads TGTGCCAGCAGCTTAGAGAGGGGGCGAGGGACTGAAGCTTTCTTT. Amino acid sequence: CASSLERGRGTEAFF.